This is a list of T cell receptor beta chains from one sample in a study of blood T cell repertoires in COVID-19. Generated by immunoSEQ multiplex PCR, the TCRdb table keeps only in-frame clones and is missing some. This repertoire shows 250,000 to 300,000 clones, approximately 85% found once; its top ten account for more than 4.5%. The material sequenced was peripheral blood. The receptors shown here come from a man aged 45 to 65 with active or convalescent COVID-19. Both conserved end residues are part of each CDR3. The order of the fields is J gene, clone size, D gene, V gene, CDR3 DNA, CDR3 protein. A D gene is named only where the DNA matches it firmly. Size is omitted from some rows. Given values are once, few, many or a class for expanded clones.

>TRBJ2-2|NA|NA|TRBV12-3/TRBV12-4
TGTGCCAGCAGTTCGAGGCCGGCCGGGGAGCTGTTTTTT
CASSSRPAGELFF
>TRBJ1-1|NA|NA|TRBV4-1
TGCGCCAGCAGCCAAGATCCAACTCGCTCGGAAGCTTTCTTT
CASSQDPTRSEAFF
>TRBJ2-1|NA|NA|TRBV21-1
TGTGCCAGCAGCATCCCTGTCGGGGAGCACGATGAGCAGTTCTTC
CASSIPVGEHDEQFF
>TRBJ2-5|NA|NA|TRBV7-2
TGTGCCAGCAGCCATACACAGGACCAAGAGACCCAGTACTTC
CASSHTQDQETQYF
>TRBJ2-5|NA|TRBD1|TRBV5-4
TGTGCCAGCAGCTACGGACAGGGCCAAGAGACCCAGTACTTC
CASSYGQGQETQYF
>TRBJ2-1|NA|NA|TRBV7-8
TGTGCCAGCAGCTTAGTCACAGGGCTAACCTACAATGAGCAGTTCTTC
CASSLVTGLTYNEQFF
>TRBJ2-7|NA|TRBD2|TRBV5-4
TGTGCCAGCAGCCCTAGCCCGACTAGCAACCCCTACGAGCAGTACTTC
CASSPSPTSNPYEQYF
>TRBJ1-3|NA|NA|TRBV3-1/TRBV3-2
TGTGCCAGCAGCCAAGACCTCTTGAGCTCTGGAAACACCATATATTTT
CASSQDLLSSGNTIYF
>TRBJ1-6|NA|NA|TRBV7-3
TGTGCCAGCAGCCCCTCTGGGCCCGGGACAAATTCACCCCTCCACTTT
CASSPSGPGTNSPLHF
>TRBJ2-1|once|TRBD2|TRBV14
TGTGCCAGCAGCTCGATAGCGGGAGTAAACGAGCAGTTCTTC
CASSSIAGVNEQFF
>TRBJ1-5|NA|TRBD1|TRBV2
TGTGCCAGCAGTGGGCAGGGGGCCGCCAATCAGCCCCAGCATTTT
CASSGQGAANQPQHF
>TRBJ1-1|NA|NA|TRBV11-3
TGTGCCTCCAGGGCCACAGGTAACACTGAAGCTTTCTTT
CASRATGNTEAFF
>TRBJ1-1|NA|TRBD1|TRBV9
TGTGCCAGCAGCGAAGGGTCCGGACAGGGAGCTTTCTTT
CASSEGSGQGAFF
>TRBJ2-1|NA|NA|TRBV10-3
TGTGCCATCAGGAGAGAGGTTGGTACAAATGAGCAGTTCTTC
CAIRREVGTNEQFF
>TRBJ1-5|NA|TRBD1|TRBV7-2
TGTGCCAGCCGAGCAGGGGGTAGCAATCAGCCCCAGCATTTT
CASRAGGSNQPQHF
>TRBJ1-1|NA|NA|TRBV28
TGTGCCAGCGGGCCGGCCACTGAAGCTTTCTTT
CASGPATEAFF